This TCR beta chain emerged from a study of CD8+ T cells in alopecia areata. Sequencing relied on a cDNA template that was reverse transcribed from extracted RNA. Sequenced by immunoSEQ multiplex PCR; TCRdb stores in-frame clones only, minus some. This sample has a few hundred thousand clones, with approximately 40% found just once. Documented treatment: oral pan-JAK inhibitor, 5-10 mg twice daily. Peripheral blood, together with lesional scalp punch biopsies, was collected from alopecia areata patients. Remarks on this clone: Its antigen remains unidentified.

V was clipped by 4 bases and J by 4 bases, with 8 bases between them. The CDR3 is made up of 12 amino acids. Germline V gives CDR1 SGDLS, CDR2 YYNGEE. The study, taken as a whole, reports: Clonality in the scalp and expanded CD8+ clones ranked among the top 100 were significantly decreased by tofacitinib.

Sequences were derived from CD4+ T cells sorted from blood, sampled around week 36, from a patient treated with tofacitinib. This clonotype was obtained from a human donor with alopecia areata. This chain connects TRBV9 to TRBJ2-5; D is unclear. CDR3 DNA: TGTGCCAGCAGCTCCGCGGCAGAGACCCAGTACTTC. This encodes CASSSAAETQYF.